This is a list of T cell receptor beta chains from one sample in a study of T cell responses to AZD1222 COVID-19 vaccine. Clones were sequenced by immunoSEQ multiplex PCR, and TCRdb holds only the in-frame ones, with some missing. The sample has around 110,000 clones, around 82% seen once. The source material was peripheral blood, sampled on day 0 of AZD1222 vaccination. These receptors came from an adult in good health. Both conserved end residues are part of each CDR3. Each record gives: J gene, clone size, D gene, V gene, CDR3 protein, CDR3 DNA. D genes are given only for firm matches. A row's size may be missing; if present it is once, few, many or a size class.

TRBJ1-2	NA	TRBD1	TRBV24-1	CATSRGQGYGYTF	TGTGCCACCAGTCGCGGACAGGGATATGGCTACACCTTC
TRBJ1-2	NA	TRBD1	TRBV24-1	CATSDAGTGEQGYTF	TGTGCCACCAGTGATGCCGGGACAGGGGAGCAGGGCTACACCTTC
TRBJ2-7	NA	TRBD2	TRBV7-2	CASSLVSSGRVGEQYF	TGTGCCAGCAGCTTAGTATCTAGCGGGAGGGTGGGCGAGCAGTACTTC
TRBJ2-1	NA	NA	TRBV18	CASSPRNEQFF	TGTGCCAGCTCACCGAGGAATGAGCAGTTCTTC
TRBJ2-7	NA	NA	TRBV4-1	CASSQELALGYEQYF	TGCGCCAGCAGCCAAGAACTAGCTTTAGGGTACGAGCAGTACTTC
TRBJ1-5	NA	TRBD1	TRBV27	CASRDREQPQHF	TGTGCCAGCCGGGACAGAGAACAGCCCCAGCATTTT
TRBJ1-1	NA	NA	TRBV5-6	CASSVRGWRTEAFF	TGTGCCAGCAGCGTAAGGGGGTGGAGGACTGAAGCTTTCTTT
TRBJ2-7	NA	NA	TRBV27	CASSSPKGEQYF	TGTGCCAGCAGCTCACCCAAGGGGGAGCAGTACTTC
TRBJ1-2	NA	NA	TRBV2	CASSEGGKSYGYTF	TGTGCCAGCAGTGAAGGGGGTAAAAGCTATGGCTACACCTTC
TRBJ2-2	NA	TRBD1	TRBV28	CASNSGQLNTGELFF	TGTGCCAGCAACTCGGGACAGCTTAACACCGGGGAGCTGTTTTTT
TRBJ2-3	NA	TRBD2	TRBV13	CASSLGRGSGAPDTQYF	TGTGCCAGCAGCTTAGGCCGGGGTAGCGGGGCCCCAGATACGCAGTATTTT
TRBJ1-2	NA	NA	TRBV4-1	CASSGHNYGYTF	TGCGCCAGCAGCGGACACAACTATGGCTACACCTTC
TRBJ2-3	few	NA	TRBV30	CAWSEGDTQYF	TGTGCCTGGAGTGAAGGAGATACGCAGTATTTT
TRBJ2-7	NA	TRBD1	TRBV6-5	CASSYKGTGTYEQYF	TGTGCCAGCAGTTACAAAGGGACAGGGACCTACGAGCAGTACTTC
TRBJ2-2	NA	NA	TRBV12-3/TRBV12-4	CASSLIGTGELFF	TGTGCCAGCAGTCTGATAGGCACCGGGGAGCTGTTTTTT
TRBJ2-7	few	TRBD2	TRBV7-6	CASSPGTAGAPYEQYF	TGTGCCAGCAGCCCCGGTACAGCGGGGGCCCCCTACGAGCAGTACTTC
TRBJ2-6	NA	TRBD2	TRBV7-9	CASSQFRLAGPSGANVLTF	TGTGCCAGCAGCCAGTTCCGGCTAGCGGGCCCCTCTGGGGCCAACGTCCTGACTTTC
TRBJ1-2	NA	NA	TRBV5-6	CASSLVSGVDGGYTF	TGTGCCAGCAGCTTGGTATCAGGGGTGGATGGTGGCTACACCTTC
TRBJ2-1	NA	NA	TRBV11-2	CASSPLVGSYNEQFF	TGTGCCAGCAGCCCCCTCGTAGGCTCCTACAATGAGCAGTTCTTC
TRBJ2-3	NA	TRBD2	TRBV7-9	CASSLMGTSVKDTQYF	TGTGCCAGCAGCTTAATGGGGACTAGCGTGAAAGATACGCAGTATTTT
TRBJ2-7	NA	NA	TRBV11-3	CASSLFSGYEQYF	TGTGCCAGCAGCTTATTCTCTGGTTACGAGCAGTACTTC
TRBJ2-2	NA	NA	TRBV4-3	CASSQNTGELFF	TGCGCCAGCAGCCAAAACACCGGGGAGCTGTTTTTT
TRBJ2-2	NA	TRBD2	TRBV5-1	CATWTGGRATTGELFF	TGCGCCACCTGGACAGGCGGGAGGGCCACAACCGGGGAGCTGTTTTTT
TRBJ2-7	NA	TRBD2	TRBV5-1	CASSWGSGSGRGEQYF	TGCGCCAGCAGCTGGGGGAGTGGTAGCGGGAGGGGCGAGCAGTACTTC
TRBJ1-2	NA	TRBD1	TRBV7-8	CASSREGQGASASYGYTF	TGTGCCAGCAGTCGTGAGGGACAGGGGGCGTCCGCTTCCTATGGCTACACCTTC
TRBJ2-1	few	NA	TRBV27	CASSFRAYNEQFF	TGTGCCAGCAGTTTCAGGGCCTACAATGAGCAGTTCTTC
TRBJ2-5	NA	NA	TRBV7-2	CASSPLSRAGAKGETQYF	TGTGCCAGCAGCCCCCTAAGTAGGGCAGGCGCCAAGGGAGAGACCCAGTACTTC
TRBJ2-1	NA	TRBD2	TRBV6-5	CASRVDLAGDNEQFF	TGTGCCAGCAGGGTTGATCTAGCGGGAGACAATGAGCAGTTCTTC
TRBJ2-3	NA	TRBD2	TRBV3-1/TRBV3-2	CASSLGLAGGRWAPDTQYF	TGTGCCAGCAGCCTCGGGCTAGCGGGAGGCCGGTGGGCCCCCGATACGCAGTATTTT
TRBJ2-3	NA	TRBD2	TRBV19	CASSISGGGRAVEADTQYF	TGTGCCAGTAGTATCTCGGGCGGCGGGAGGGCCGTGGAGGCAGATACGCAGTATTTT
TRBJ2-3	NA	NA	TRBV30	CAWSGASTDTQYF	TGTGCCTGGAGCGGGGCTAGCACAGATACGCAGTATTTT
TRBJ1-2	NA	NA	TRBV29-1	CSVLRDERSSAGYTF	TGCAGCGTACTTCGAGACGAGAGATCTAGCGCTGGCTACACCTTC
TRBJ1-5	NA	NA	TRBV15	CATSRYIEPQHF	TGTGCCACCAGCAGGTACATTGAGCCCCAGCATTTT
TRBJ2-3	NA	TRBD1	TRBV7-9	CASSRTGNTQYF	TGTGCCAGCAGCCGGACAGGGAATACGCAGTATTTT
TRBJ1-2	NA	NA	TRBV9	CASSAEVVDGYTF	TGTGCCAGCAGCGCCGAAGTAGTGGATGGCTACACCTTC
TRBJ2-3	NA	NA	TRBV28	CASVGYTDTQYF	TGTGCCAGCGTGGGGTACACAGATACGCAGTATTTT
TRBJ2-1	medium-sized	TRBD2	TRBV4-2	CASSQGTSGSYNEQFF	TGTGCCAGCAGCCAAGGTACTAGCGGTTCCTACAATGAGCAGTTCTTC
TRBJ1-6	NA	NA	TRBV4-1	CASSRSLGGNSPLHF	TGCGCCAGCAGCCGATCCTTGGGGGGTAATTCACCCCTCCACTTT
TRBJ2-3	NA	NA	TRBV2	CASSQTSLRDTQYF	TGTGCCAGCTCCCAAACGTCTTTAAGAGATACGCAGTATTTT
TRBJ2-1	NA	NA	TRBV30	CAWSVLGLAVNEQFF	TGTGCCTGGAGTGTACTCGGCTTAGCCGTCAATGAGCAGTTCTTC
TRBJ1-5	few	NA	TRBV10-3	CAISVGQRDQPQHF	TGTGCCATCAGTGTCGGGCAGCGGGATCAGCCCCAGCATTTT
TRBJ1-5	NA	TRBD1	TRBV6-5	CASSPGQPIYQPQHF	TGTGCCAGCAGCCCGGGACAGCCGATTTACCAGCCCCAGCATTTT
TRBJ2-3	NA	NA	TRBV7-8	CASSRVGGTDTQYF	TGTGCCAGCAGCCGAGTTGGGGGCACAGATACGCAGTATTTT
TRBJ2-7	NA	NA	TRBV27	CASSPTGNQAAGEQYF	TGTGCCAGCAGTCCGACAGGGAATCAGGCGGCGGGGGAGCAGTACTTC
TRBJ1-6	once	NA	TRBV6-5	CASRREGTYNSPLHF	TGTGCCAGCAGGAGGGAGGGCACCTATAATTCACCCCTCCACTTT
TRBJ1-1	NA	NA	TRBV7-3	CASSLTSANTEAFF	TGTGCCAGCAGCTTAACTTCCGCGAACACTGAAGCTTTCTTT
TRBJ1-5	NA	NA	TRBV5-5	CASSLIVNQPQHF	TGTGCCAGCAGCTTGATAGTCAATCAGCCCCAGCATTTT
TRBJ2-2	NA	NA	TRBV10-3	CAISESTGTSIGELFF	TGTGCCATCAGTGAGTCCACCGGGACGTCAATCGGGGAGCTGTTTTTT
TRBJ1-1	NA	NA	TRBV19	CASSHTVDTEAFF	TGTGCCAGTAGCCATACAGTGGACACTGAAGCTTTCTTT
TRBJ1-4	NA	TRBD1	TRBV3-1/TRBV3-2	CASSSRQGFYEKLFF	TGTGCCAGCAGCTCCAGACAGGGGTTTTATGAAAAACTGTTTTTT
TRBJ2-7	NA	TRBD1	TRBV4-1	CASSRTGTYEQYF	TGCGCCAGCAGTCGGACAGGGACATACGAGCAGTACTTC